The 4 T cell receptor beta chains below were found in one sample sequenced in a study of OX40 agonist ivuxolimab in advanced cancers. Assay: immunoSEQ multiplex PCR; the TCRdb copy retains only in-frame clones and omits some. The data contain more than 70,000 clones, roughly four fifths of them singletons. Material: CD4+ or CD8+ T cells sorted from blood, obtained in a trial of the OX40 agonist ivuxolimab. The receptors shown here come from an adult with an advanced solid tumor such as melanoma, head and neck, liver or kidney cancer.

J is TRBJ2-2 and V is TRBV10-3; D may be TRBD1 (5 bases). Germline CDR1 reads ENHRY; CDR2 reads SYGVKD. The CDR3 is 14 residues long. V gave up 7 bases and J gave up 1 base, with 10 bases separating them. The CDR3, as DNA: TGTGCCATCAATCCAGGGATGAACACCGGGGAGCTGTTTTTT. It codes for CAINPGMNTGELFF.

The chain recombines TRBV7-9 with TRBJ2-2; weak D call: TRBD1 (6 bases). V gave up 4 bases and J gave up 0 bases, with 12 bases separating them. Germline CDR1 reads SEHNR; CDR2 reads FQNEAQ (reference sequence). The CDR3 is made up of 16 amino acids. The CDR3, as DNA: TGTGCCAGCAGCTATTCTTGGGGGCCGAACACCGGGGAGCTGTTTTTT. Amino acids: CASSYSWGPNTGELFF. Full variable domain (remainder filled in from reference TRBV7-9 and TRBJ2-2): DTGVSQNPRHKITKRGQNVTFRCDPISEHNRLYWYRQTLGQGPEFLTYFQNEAQLEKSRLLSDRFSAERPKGSFSTLEIQRTEQGDSAMYLCASSYSWGPNTGELFFGEGSRLTVL.

V usage is TRBV18 and J usage is TRBJ2-5; D is uncertain. V shed 6 bases and J shed 5 bases, with 13 bases lying between them. CDR3 length equals 13 residues. Germline values: CDR1 KGHSH, CDR2 LQKENI. This CDR3 is CASSLGVKETQYF. The CDR3 bases are TGTGCCAGCTCCCTCGGAGTTAAGGAGACCCAGTACTTC.

The rearrangement links TRBV10-3 to TRBJ2-3; D may correspond to TRBD1 or TRBD2 (5 bases each). This CDR3 spans 14 amino acids. V shed 6 bases and J shed 4 bases, with 14 bases lying between them. Germline assignment: CDR1 ENHRY and CDR2 SYGVKD. CDR3 sequence reads: CAIRGTENPDTQYF. The CDR3 nucleotides read TGTGCCATCAGGGGGACCGAAAACCCAGATACGCAGTATTTT.